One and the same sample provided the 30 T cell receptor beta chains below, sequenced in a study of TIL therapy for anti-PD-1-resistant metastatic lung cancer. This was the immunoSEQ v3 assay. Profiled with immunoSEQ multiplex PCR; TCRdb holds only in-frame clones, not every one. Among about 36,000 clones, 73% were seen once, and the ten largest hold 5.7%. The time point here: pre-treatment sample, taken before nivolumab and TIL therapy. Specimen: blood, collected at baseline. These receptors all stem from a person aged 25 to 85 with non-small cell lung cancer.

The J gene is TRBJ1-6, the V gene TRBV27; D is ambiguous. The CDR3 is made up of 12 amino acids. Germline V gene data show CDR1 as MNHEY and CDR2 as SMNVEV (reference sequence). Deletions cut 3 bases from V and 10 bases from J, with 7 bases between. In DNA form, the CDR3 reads TGTGCCAGCAGTTTTTTGGGATCACCCCTCCACTTT. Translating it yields CASSFLGSPLHF.

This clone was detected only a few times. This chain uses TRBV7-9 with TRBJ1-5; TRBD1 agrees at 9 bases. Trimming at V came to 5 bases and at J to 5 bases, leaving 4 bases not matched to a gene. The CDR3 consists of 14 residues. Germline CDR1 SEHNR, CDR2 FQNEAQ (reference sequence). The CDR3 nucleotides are TGTGCCAGCAGCCTCGACAGGGGGTATCAGCCCCAGCATTTT. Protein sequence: CASSLDRGYQPQHF.

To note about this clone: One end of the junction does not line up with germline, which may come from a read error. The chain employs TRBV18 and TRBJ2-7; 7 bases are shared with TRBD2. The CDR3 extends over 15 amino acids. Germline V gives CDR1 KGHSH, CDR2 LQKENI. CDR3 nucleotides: TGTGCCAACTCACCACCTCAGCGGGGTGGCTACGAGCAGTACTTC. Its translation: CANSPPQRGGYEQYF.

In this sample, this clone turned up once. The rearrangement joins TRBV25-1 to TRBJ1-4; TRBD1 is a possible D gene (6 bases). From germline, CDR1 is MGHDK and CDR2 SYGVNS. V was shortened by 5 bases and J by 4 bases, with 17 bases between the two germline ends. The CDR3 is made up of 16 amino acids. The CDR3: CASSIHSTGGNEKLFF. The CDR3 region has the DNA TGTGCCAGCAGTATTCATTCGACAGGAGGTAATGAAAAACTGTTTTTT.

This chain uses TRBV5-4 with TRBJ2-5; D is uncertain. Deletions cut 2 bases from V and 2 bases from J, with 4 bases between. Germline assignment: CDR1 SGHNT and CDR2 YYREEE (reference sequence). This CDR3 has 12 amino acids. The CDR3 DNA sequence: TGTGCCAGCAGCTTACTTCAAGAGACCCAGTACTTC. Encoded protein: CASSLLQETQYF.

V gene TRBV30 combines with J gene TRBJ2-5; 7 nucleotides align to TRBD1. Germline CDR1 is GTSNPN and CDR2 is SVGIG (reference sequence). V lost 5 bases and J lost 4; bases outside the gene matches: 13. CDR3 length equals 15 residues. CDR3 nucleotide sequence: TGTGCCTGGGCCCGAATCGGGACAGAGACAGAGACCCAGTACTTC. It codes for CAWARIGTETETQYF.

CDR3 DNA: TGTGCCAGCAGCCCCCGGGACTATGTCGAGCAGTACTTC. This codes for CASSPRDYVEQYF. V is TRBV7-9 and J is TRBJ2-7; 7 bases are shared with TRBD2. Trimming at V came to 5 bases and at J to 6 bases, leaving 7 bases not matched to a gene. CDR1 and CDR2 (germline): SEHNR, FQNEAQ (reference sequence). The length of the CDR3 is 13 residues.

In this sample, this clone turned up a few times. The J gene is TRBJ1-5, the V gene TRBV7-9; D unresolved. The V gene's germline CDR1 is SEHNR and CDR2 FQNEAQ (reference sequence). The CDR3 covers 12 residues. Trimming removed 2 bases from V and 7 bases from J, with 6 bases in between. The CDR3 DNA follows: TGTGCCAGCAGCTTAAACGGGCAGCCCCAGCATTTT. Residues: CASSLNGQPQHF.

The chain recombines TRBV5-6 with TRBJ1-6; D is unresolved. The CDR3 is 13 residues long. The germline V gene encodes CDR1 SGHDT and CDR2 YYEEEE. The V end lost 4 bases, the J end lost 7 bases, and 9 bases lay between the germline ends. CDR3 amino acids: CASSLGSNSPLHF. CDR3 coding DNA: TGTGCCAGCAGCCTGGGGAGCAATTCACCCCTCCACTTT.

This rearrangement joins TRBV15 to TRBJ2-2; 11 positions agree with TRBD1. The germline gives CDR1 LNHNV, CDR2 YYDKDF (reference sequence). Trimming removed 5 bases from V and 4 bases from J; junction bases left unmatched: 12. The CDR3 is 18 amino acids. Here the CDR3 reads CATSSRTGGWRGTGELFF. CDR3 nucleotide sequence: TGTGCCACCAGCTCTAGGACAGGGGGCTGGCGAGGCACCGGGGAGCTGTTTTTT.

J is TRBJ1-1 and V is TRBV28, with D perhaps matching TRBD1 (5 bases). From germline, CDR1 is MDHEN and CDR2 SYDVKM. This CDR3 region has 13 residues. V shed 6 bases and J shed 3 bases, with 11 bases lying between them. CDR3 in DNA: TGTGCCAGCAGCGGGACTTTCGACACTGAAGCTTTCTTT. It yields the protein CASSGTFDTEAFF.

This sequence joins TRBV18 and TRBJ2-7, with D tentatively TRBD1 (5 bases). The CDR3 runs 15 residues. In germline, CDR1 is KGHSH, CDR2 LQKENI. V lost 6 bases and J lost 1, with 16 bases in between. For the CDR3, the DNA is TGTGCCAGCTCCCCGTCCAGGGCTGAATCCTACGAGCAGTACTTC. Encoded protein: CASSPSRAESYEQYF.

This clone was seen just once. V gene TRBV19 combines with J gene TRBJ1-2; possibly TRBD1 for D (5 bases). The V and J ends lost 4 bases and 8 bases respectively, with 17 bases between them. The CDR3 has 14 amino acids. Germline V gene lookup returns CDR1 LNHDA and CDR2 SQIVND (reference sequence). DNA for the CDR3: TGTGCCAGTAGTACCATGACAGCCTCTTGGGGCTACACCTTC. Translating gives CASSTMTASWGYTF.

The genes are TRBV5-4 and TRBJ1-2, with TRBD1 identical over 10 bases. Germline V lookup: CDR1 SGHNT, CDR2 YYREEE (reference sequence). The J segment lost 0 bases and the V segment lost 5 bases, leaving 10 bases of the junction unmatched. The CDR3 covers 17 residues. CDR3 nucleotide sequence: TGTGCCAGCAGTATTGGACAGGGGGTAACTCCTAACTATGGCTACACCTTC. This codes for CASSIGQGVTPNYGYTF.

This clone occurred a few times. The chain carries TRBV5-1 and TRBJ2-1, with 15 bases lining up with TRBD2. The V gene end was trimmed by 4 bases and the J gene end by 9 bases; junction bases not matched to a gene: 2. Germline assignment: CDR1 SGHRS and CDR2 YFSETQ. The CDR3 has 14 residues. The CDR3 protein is CASSAGLAGGEQFF. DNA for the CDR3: TGCGCCAGCAGCGCGGGACTAGCGGGGGGTGAGCAGTTCTTC.

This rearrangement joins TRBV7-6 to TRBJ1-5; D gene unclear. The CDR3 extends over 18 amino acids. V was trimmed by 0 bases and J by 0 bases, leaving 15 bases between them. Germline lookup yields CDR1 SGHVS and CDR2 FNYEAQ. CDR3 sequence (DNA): TGTGCCAGCAGCTTAGCGCCTCGGGCAGCTTATAGCAATCAGCCCCAGCATTTT. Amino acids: CASSLAPRAAYSNQPQHF.

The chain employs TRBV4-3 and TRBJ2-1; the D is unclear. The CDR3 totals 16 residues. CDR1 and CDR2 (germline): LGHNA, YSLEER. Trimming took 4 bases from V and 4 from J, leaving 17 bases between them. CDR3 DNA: TGCGCCAGCAGCCCCAATCAGGTCCATACATACAATGAGCAGTTCTTC. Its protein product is CASSPNQVHTYNEQFF.

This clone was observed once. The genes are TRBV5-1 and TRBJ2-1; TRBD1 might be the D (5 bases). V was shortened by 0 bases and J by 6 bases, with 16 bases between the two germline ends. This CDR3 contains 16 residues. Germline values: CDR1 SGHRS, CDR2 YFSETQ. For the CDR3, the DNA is TGCGCCAGCAGCTTGGCGGGTGACAGTAAGGTCAATGAGCAGTTCTTC. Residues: CASSLAGDSKVNEQFF.

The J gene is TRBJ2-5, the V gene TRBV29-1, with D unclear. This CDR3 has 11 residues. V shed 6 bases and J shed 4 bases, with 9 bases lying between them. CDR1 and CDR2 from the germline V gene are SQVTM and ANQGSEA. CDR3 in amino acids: CSVYEGETQYF. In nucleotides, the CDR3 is TGCAGCGTATATGAAGGAGAGACCCAGTACTTC.

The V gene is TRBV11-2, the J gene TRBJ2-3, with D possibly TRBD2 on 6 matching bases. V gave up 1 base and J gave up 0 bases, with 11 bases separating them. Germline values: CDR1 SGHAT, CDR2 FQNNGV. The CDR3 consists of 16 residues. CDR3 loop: CASSLVLGGSTDTQYF. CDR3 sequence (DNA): TGTGCCAGCAGCTTAGTCCTCGGGGGAAGCACAGATACGCAGTATTTT. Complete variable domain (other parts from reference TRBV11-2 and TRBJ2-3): EAGVAQSPRYKIIEKRQSVAFWCNPISGHATLYWYQQILGQGPKLLIQFQNNGVVDDSQLPKDRFSAERLKGVDSTLKIQPAKLEDSAVYLCASSLVLGGSTDTQYFGPGTRLTVL.

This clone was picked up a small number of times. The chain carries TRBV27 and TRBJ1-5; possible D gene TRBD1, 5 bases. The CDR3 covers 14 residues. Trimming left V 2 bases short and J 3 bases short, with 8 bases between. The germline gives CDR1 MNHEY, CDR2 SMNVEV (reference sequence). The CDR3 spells CASSLTGPNQPQHF. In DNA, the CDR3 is TGTGCCAGCAGTTTAACGGGGCCCAATCAGCCCCAGCATTTT.

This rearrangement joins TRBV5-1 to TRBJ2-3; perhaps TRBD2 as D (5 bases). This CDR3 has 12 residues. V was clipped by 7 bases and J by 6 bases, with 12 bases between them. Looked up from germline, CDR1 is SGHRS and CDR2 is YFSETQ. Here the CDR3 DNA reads TGCGCCAGCGGTCCGGACTCGGATACGCAGTATTTT. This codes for CASGPDSDTQYF. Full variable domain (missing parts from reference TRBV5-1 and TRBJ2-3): KAGVTQTPRYLIKTRGQQVTLSCSPISGHRSVSWYQQTPGQGLQFLFEYFSETQRNKGNFPGRFSGRQFSNSRSEMNVSTLELGDSALYLCASGPDSDTQYFGPGTRLTVL.

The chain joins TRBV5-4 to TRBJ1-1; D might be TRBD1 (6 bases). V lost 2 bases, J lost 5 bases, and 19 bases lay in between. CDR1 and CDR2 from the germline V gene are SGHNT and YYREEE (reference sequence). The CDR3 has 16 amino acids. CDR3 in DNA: TGTGCCAGCAGCTTAGGGAACAGGGAAAGGAAAACTGAAGCTTTCTTT. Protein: CASSLGNRERKTEAFF.

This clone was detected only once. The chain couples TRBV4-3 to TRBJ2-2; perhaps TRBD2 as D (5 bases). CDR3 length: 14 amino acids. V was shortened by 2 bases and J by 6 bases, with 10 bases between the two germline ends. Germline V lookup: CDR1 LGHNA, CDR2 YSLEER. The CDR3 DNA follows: TGCGCCAGCAGCCAACAGACGGAGGCCGGGGAGCTGTTTTTT. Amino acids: CASSQQTEAGELFF.

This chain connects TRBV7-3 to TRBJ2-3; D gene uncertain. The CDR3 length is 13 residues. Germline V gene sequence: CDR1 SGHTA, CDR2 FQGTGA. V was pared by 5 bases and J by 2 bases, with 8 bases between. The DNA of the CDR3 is TGTGCCAGCAGCCCCTTAAACACAGATACGCAGTATTTT. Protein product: CASSPLNTDTQYF.

The CDR3: CASRTETNTGELFF. DNA for the CDR3: TGTGCCAGTAGGACGGAGACGAACACCGGGGAGCTGTTTTTT. V gene TRBV19 combines with J gene TRBJ2-2; D gene unclear. In germline, CDR1 is LNHDA, CDR2 SQIVND (reference sequence). This CDR3 spans 14 amino acids. V was shortened by 6 bases and J by 0 bases, with 8 bases between the two germline ends. Filled out from reference TRBV19 and TRBJ2-2, the complete variable domain reads DGGITQSPKYLFRKEGQNVTLSCEQNLNHDAMYWYRQDPGQGLRLIYYSQIVNDFQKGDIAEGYSVSREKKESFPLTVTSAQKNPTAFYLCASRTETNTGELFFGEGSRLTVL.

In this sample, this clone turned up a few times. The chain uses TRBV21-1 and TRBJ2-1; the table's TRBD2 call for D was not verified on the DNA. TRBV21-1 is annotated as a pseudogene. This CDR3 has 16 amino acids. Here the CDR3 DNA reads TGTGCCAGCAGCAACAGGCCAGGAGGGTCCTACAATGAGCAGTTCTTC. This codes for CASSNRPGGSYNEQFF.

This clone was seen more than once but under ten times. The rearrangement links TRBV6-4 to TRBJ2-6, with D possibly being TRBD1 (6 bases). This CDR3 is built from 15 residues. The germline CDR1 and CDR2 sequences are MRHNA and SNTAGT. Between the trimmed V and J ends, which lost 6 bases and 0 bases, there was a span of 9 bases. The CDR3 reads CASSQGSSGANVLTF. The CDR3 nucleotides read TGTGCCAGCAGCCAGGGGAGCTCTGGGGCCAACGTCCTGACTTTC.

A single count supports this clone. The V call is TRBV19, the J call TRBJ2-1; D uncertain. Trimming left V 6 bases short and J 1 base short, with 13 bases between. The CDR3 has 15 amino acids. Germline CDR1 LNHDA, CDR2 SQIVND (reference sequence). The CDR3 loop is CASSTDVGSYNEQFF. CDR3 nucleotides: TGTGCCAGTAGCACTGATGTTGGTTCCTACAATGAGCAGTTCTTC.

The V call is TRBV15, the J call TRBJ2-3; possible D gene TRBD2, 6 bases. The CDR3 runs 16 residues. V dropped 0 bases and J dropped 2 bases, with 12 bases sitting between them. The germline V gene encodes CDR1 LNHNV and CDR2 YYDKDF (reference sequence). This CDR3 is CATSRDSGDFTDTQYF. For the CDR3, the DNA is TGTGCCACCAGCAGAGATTCGGGGGATTTCACAGATACGCAGTATTTT.